These 30 T cell receptor beta chains originate from one sample sequenced in a study of blood T cell repertoires in COVID-19. Profiling relied on immunoSEQ multiplex PCR, and the TCRdb table lists in-frame clones only, not all of them. Among more than 200,000 clones listed, about four fifths were seen once. Sequenced input: peripheral blood. The receptors were gathered from a man aged 45-65 years with active or convalescent COVID-19.

This clone was detected once. The rearrangement joins TRBV9 to TRBJ1-4, with TRBD1 identical over 8 bases. The CDR3 totals 17 residues. Germline V gives CDR1 SGDLS, CDR2 YYNGEE. V trimming: 0 bases; J trimming: 5 bases; junction bases outside the gene matches: 9. This CDR3 is CASSVGEWTGMNEKLFF. The DNA for the CDR3 is TGTGCCAGCAGCGTAGGGGAATGGACAGGGATGAATGAAAAACTGTTTTTT.

This chain connects TRBV7-8 to TRBJ2-2; 10 positions agree with TRBD2. The V and J ends lost 5 bases and 0 bases, in that order; junction bases with no gene match: 9. CDR1 and CDR2 (germline): SGHVS, FQNEAQ. The CDR3 contains 18 residues. The CDR3 sequence is CASSPTSGLAANTGELFF. For the CDR3, the DNA is TGTGCCAGCAGCCCCACGTCAGGACTAGCGGCGAACACCGGGGAGCTGTTTTTT.

The V and J genes are TRBV27 and TRBJ2-7, with D tentatively TRBD2 (6 bases). CDR3 size: 13 residues. V was trimmed by 2 bases and J by 3 bases, leaving 8 bases between them. CDR1 is MNHEY and CDR2 is SMNVEV in the germline V gene (reference sequence). The CDR3 region is CASSLEAGYEQYF. DNA of the CDR3: TGTGCCAGCAGTTTAGAAGCGGGCTACGAGCAGTACTTC.

This clone occurred once. V and J are TRBV21-1 and TRBJ1-2; the table names TRBD1, a call not compared with the DNA. TRBV21-1 is a documented pseudogene. The CDR3 covers 19 residues. The CDR3 nucleotides are TGTGCCAGCAGCAAAAAACGGGGACAGGGCTTGTCTTTTACAATGGGCTACACCTTC. Its protein product is CASSKKRGQGLSFTMGYTF.

The chain couples TRBV7-2 to TRBJ2-7, with TRBD1 matching over 9 bases. Germline loops: CDR1 SGHTA, CDR2 FQGNSA. The junction had 8 bases not matched to a gene; V was cut back by 6 bases and J by 5 bases. The CDR3 length is 14 residues. The CDR3 reads CASRSGTGINEQYF. CDR3 coding DNA: TGTGCCAGCAGATCCGGGACAGGGATCAACGAGCAGTACTTC.

The chain combines TRBV5-6 with TRBJ2-3, with 8 bases fitting TRBD1. The CDR3 runs 15 residues. Trimming removed 3 bases from V and 4 bases from J; junction bases left unmatched: 7. The germline CDR1 and CDR2 sequences are SGHDT and YYEEEE. This chain's CDR3 is CASSSDRAAPDTQYF. As DNA, the CDR3 is TGTGCCAGCAGCTCGGACAGGGCGGCCCCAGATACGCAGTATTTT. The full variable domain, in which reference TRBV5-6 and TRBJ2-3 provide the parts outside the CDR3, is DAGVTQSPTHLIKTRGQQVTLRCSPKSGHDTVSWYQQALGQGPQFIFQYYEEEERQRGNFPDRFSGHQFPNYSSELNVNALLLGDSALYLCASSSDRAAPDTQYFGPGTRLTVL.

This CDR3 is CASSVGSTGMDEKLFF. The DNA for the CDR3 is TGTGCCAGCAGCGTAGGCTCGACAGGGATGGATGAAAAACTGTTTTTT. The V and J genes are TRBV9 and TRBJ1-4, with 7 bases matching TRBD1. After removal of 0 bases from V and 6 bases from J, the junction contained 8 bases not matched to a gene. This CDR3 contains 16 residues. Per the germline V gene, CDR1 is SGDLS and CDR2 is YYNGEE.

The chain employs TRBV10-3 and TRBJ1-6; 9 bases agree with TRBD1. Unmatched junction bases numbered 2, after V lost 6 bases and J lost 5 bases. The length of the CDR3 is 14 residues. Germline CDR1 and CDR2: ENHRY and SYGVKD. The CDR3 coding sequence is TGTGCCATCAGGGGACAGGGAGATAATTCACCCCTCCACTTT. As protein: CAIRGQGDNSPLHF.

This chain links TRBV6-5 with TRBJ2-3; D is perhaps TRBD2 (6 bases). The germline V gene encodes CDR1 MNHEY and CDR2 SVGAGI. V lost 8 bases to trimming and J lost 4 bases, with 13 bases between them. CDR3 length equals 13 residues. The CDR3 loop reads CASSRGTADTQYF. The CDR3 nucleotides are TGTGCCAGCTCCCGGGGGACCGCAGATACGCAGTATTTT.

This chain links TRBV4-1 with TRBJ2-5; D might be TRBD1 (5 bases). CDR1 is MGHRA and CDR2 is YSYEKL in the germline V gene. The length of the CDR3 is 13 residues. The ends were cut back, 4 bases at V and 1 base at J, with 7 bases in the middle. The CDR3 coding sequence is TGCGCCAGCAGCCGGGGCCCCCAAGAGACCCAGTACTTC. This translates into CASSRGPQETQYF.

The table lists this clone with a few counts. The J gene is TRBJ1-4, the V gene TRBV5-1; 10 bases align to TRBD1. In germline, CDR1 is SGHRS, CDR2 YFSETQ. CDR3 length equals 16 residues. The V segment lost 4 bases and the J segment 7 bases; nucleotides outside the gene matches: 10. CDR3 nucleotide sequence: TGCGCCAGCAGCCCCAGACAGGGGGCGGCCTCTGAAAAACTGTTTTTT. Amino acids: CASSPRQGAASEKLFF.

The chain couples TRBV9 to TRBJ2-1; 7 nucleotides match TRBD1. Germline CDR1 SGDLS, CDR2 YYNGEE. The CDR3 consists of 14 residues. Trimming took 1 base from V and 8 from J; bases not matched to a gene: 6. CDR3 residues: CASSVPDRRDEQFF. The CDR3 DNA follows: TGTGCCAGCAGCGTACCGGACAGGCGTGATGAGCAGTTCTTC.

The chain links TRBV28 to TRBJ1-2; D gene ambiguous. V was clipped by 5 bases and J by 4 bases, with 8 bases between them. Germline V gene lookup returns CDR1 MDHEN and CDR2 SYDVKM. CDR3 length: 12 amino acids. In DNA, the CDR3 is TGTGCCAGCAGTGCGGCCACCTATGGCTACACCTTC. Amino acids: CASSAATYGYTF.

The chain is built from TRBV7-8 and TRBJ1-5; 9 bases line up with TRBD1. The CDR3 runs 13 residues. Germline trimming cut 5 bases from V and 11 bases from J; bases unmatched to any gene: 7. Germline V gives CDR1 SGHVS, CDR2 FQNEAQ. CDR3 DNA sequence: TGTGCCAGCAGCCCGAGTCGGACAGGGGCCCAGCATTTT. Translation: CASSPSRTGAQHF.

For the CDR3, the DNA is TGTGCCAGCAGCTGGGCAGGGGGCACTGAAGCTTTCTTT. Translation: CASSWAGGTEAFF. The V and J genes are TRBV11-2 and TRBJ1-1; 7 nucleotides align to TRBD1. In germline, CDR1 is SGHAT, CDR2 FQNNGV. V lost 4 bases and J lost 4; bases outside the gene matches: 3. This CDR3 has 13 residues.

This chain joins TRBV6-4 and TRBJ2-1; 7 bases agree with TRBD1. The CDR3 length is 14 residues. The trim removed 5 bases at V and 4 bases at J, leaving 5 bases unmatched. Germline V gives CDR1 MRHNA, CDR2 SNTAGT. The DNA for the CDR3 is TGTGCCAGCAGTAAGGGGGCCGAGTACAATGAGCAGTTCTTC. As protein: CASSKGAEYNEQFF.

V and J are TRBV6-6 and TRBJ2-1; no clear D. The CDR3 loop spans 12 amino acids. CDR1 MNHNY and CDR2 SVGAGI come from the germline V gene (reference sequence). Trimming took off 2 bases at V and 8 bases at J, with 7 bases between the two ends. CDR3 region: CASSYISDEQFF. CDR3 nucleotides: TGTGCCAGCAGTTACATATCCGATGAGCAGTTCTTC.

In DNA, the CDR3 is TGTGCCAGCAGCTTAGACAGGGGAGATTACAATGAGCAGTTCTTC. Its translation is CASSLDRGDYNEQFF. The chain recombines TRBV7-3 with TRBJ2-1, with 8 positions matching TRBD1. With V trimmed by 2 bases and J by 4 bases, 4 bases remained unmatched. The CDR3 is made up of 15 amino acids. The germline V gene encodes CDR1 SGHTA and CDR2 FQGTGA.

This rearrangement joins TRBV5-4 to TRBJ2-1; maybe TRBD2 (6 bases). Germline assignment: CDR1 SGHNT and CDR2 YYREEE (reference sequence). This CDR3 comprises 13 residues. Trimming took 3 bases from V and 9 from J, leaving 13 bases between them. CDR3 DNA: TGTGCCAGCAGCTCGGGACTGGTCGGTGAGCAGTTCTTC. Amino acids: CASSSGLVGEQFF.

The DNA for the CDR3 is TGTGCCAGCAGCCTAAGTCTACCCCAGGGCCAGTACTTC. It encodes CASSLSLPQGQYF. The genes are TRBV3-1 (or the pseudogene TRBV3-2) and TRBJ2-5; a weak D match, TRBD1 (5 bases). The CDR3 runs to 13 residues. Trimming left V 4 bases short and J 10 bases short, with 16 bases between. CDR1 and CDR2 (germline): LGHDT, YNNKEL (reference sequence).

This clone appeared a few times. The chain uses TRBV7-8 and TRBJ1-6; D is possibly TRBD1 (6 bases). The germline CDR1 and CDR2 sequences are SGHVS and FQNEAQ. This CDR3 region has 14 residues. Trimming took off 0 bases at V and 8 bases at J, with 8 bases between the two ends. DNA for the CDR3: TGTGCCAGCAGCTTAGCCAGGGGCCATTCACCCCTCCACTTT. Residues: CASSLARGHSPLHF.

This clone showed up just a few times. The chain links TRBV5-1 to TRBJ1-2; 7 positions agree with TRBD1. V gave up 4 bases and J gave up 5 bases; unmatched junction bases: 11. The CDR3 contains 15 residues. Germline V gene sequence: CDR1 SGHRS, CDR2 YFSETQ. The CDR3 region has the DNA TGCGCCAGCAGCCCTGAAGGGGGCAATAGATATGGCTACACCTTC. Amino acids: CASSPEGGNRYGYTF.

V usage is TRBV10-3 and J usage is TRBJ1-6, with D unclear. V was cut by 2 bases and J by 7 bases, with 12 bases left in between. CDR3 length equals 15 residues. Germline CDR1 is ENHRY and CDR2 is SYGVKD. CDR3 residues: CAISEEGPWNSPLHF. CDR3 in DNA: TGTGCCATCAGTGAGGAGGGTCCCTGGAATTCACCCCTCCACTTT.

V is TRBV7-2 and J is TRBJ1-3; 7 nucleotides match TRBD1. Germline CDR1 is SGHTA and CDR2 is FQGNSA. Unmatched junction bases numbered 11, after V lost 3 bases and J lost 9 bases. CDR3 length: 15 residues. The CDR3 sequence: CASSFSGTADFTIYF. The CDR3, as DNA: TGTGCCAGCAGCTTCTCCGGGACAGCCGATTTCACCATATATTTT.

The chain recombines TRBV19 with TRBJ1-1; D gene uncertain. With 7 bases removed from V and 0 bases from J, the gap between germline ends came to 12 bases. The CDR3 is 14 amino acids. The germline V gene encodes CDR1 LNHDA and CDR2 SQIVND (reference sequence). The CDR3, as DNA: TGTGCCAGTAACGAGTGGGGAGTGAACACTGAAGCTTTCTTT. Translation gives CASNEWGVNTEAFF.

The DNA for the CDR3 is TGTGCCAGCAGTGAAGACAGGCAAAATACTGGAAACACCATATATTTT. Translated, it gives CASSEDRQNTGNTIYF. V and J are TRBV2 and TRBJ1-3, with TRBD1 as a possible D gene (5 bases). Per germline, CDR1 SNHLY and CDR2 FYNNEI. V lost 1 base, J lost 2 bases, and 12 bases lay in between. The CDR3 loop spans 16 amino acids.

A word on this clone: Other nucleotide sequences from this sample produce the same CDR3. The genes are TRBV7-3 and TRBJ2-5; 8 bases map to TRBD1. The CDR3 consists of 15 residues. V was clipped by 2 bases and J by 1 base; unmatched bases: 3. The germline CDR1 and CDR2 sequences are SGHTA and FQGTGA. The CDR3 protein is CASSLSGTGQETQYF. The CDR3 nucleotides read TGTGCCAGCAGCTTATCCGGGACAGGCCAAGAGACCCAGTACTTC.

This chain links TRBV3-1 (or the pseudogene TRBV3-2) with TRBJ2-5; 12 bases align to TRBD2. The length of the CDR3 is 15 residues. CDR1 and CDR2 from the germline V gene are LGHDT and YNNKEL (reference sequence). V lost 3 bases to trimming and J lost 4 bases; unmatched junction nucleotides: 3. The CDR3 loop is CASSQPGLAGETQYF. The CDR3 nucleotides are TGTGCCAGCAGCCAGCCGGGACTAGCGGGAGAGACCCAGTACTTC.

This clone was observed a few times. The rearrangement joins TRBV2 to TRBJ1-6; D is undetermined. CDR3 length: 13 residues. V dropped 4 bases and J dropped 5 bases, with 6 bases sitting between them. CDR1 is SNHLY and CDR2 is FYNNEI in the germline V gene. In DNA, the CDR3 is TGTGCCAGCAGTGCCGGGAATAATTCACCCCTCCACTTT. Its protein is CASSAGNNSPLHF.

This sequence joins TRBV4-3 and TRBJ2-5; D unresolved. Trimming removed 3 bases from V and 0 bases from J, with 8 bases in between. The CDR3 totals 14 residues. Germline CDR1 LGHNA, CDR2 YSLEER. CDR3 sequence reads: CASSHESYQETQYF. The CDR3 nucleotides read TGCGCCAGCAGCCACGAGAGCTACCAAGAGACCCAGTACTTC.